The clone carrying this T cell receptor (beta chain) came up many times. MiXCR, applied by TCRdb to the RT-PCR reads, yields one record per CDR3 protein. The sample lists a few hundred thousand distinct CDR3 sequences, more than 7% occurring once. This specimen belongs to a study of response to subunit inactivated influenza vaccine. The V gene's germline CDR1 is DFQATT and CDR2 SNEGSKA (reference sequence). The junction had 14 bases not matched to a gene; V was cut back by 0 bases and J by 7 bases. The CDR3 sequence is 17 residues long. V is TRBV20-1 and J is TRBJ2-1; 8 bases map to TRBD2. The sequencing used PBMCs from blood, collected around 2 years after vaccination. This sequence originates from a man aged 50 to 69 who received an inactivated influenza vaccine. CDR3 sequence (DNA): TGCAGTGCTAGAGATTCGCGACTAGCGAGTGTAATGAATGAGCAGTTCTTC. Translation gives CSARDSRLASVMNEQFF.